These 8 T cell receptor beta chains came from one sample sequenced in a study of circulating CD8 cells and anti-PD-1 response in melanoma. TCR libraries were prepared from 15 ng of total RNA with the QIAseq Immune Repertoire TCR panel. MiXCR, applied by TCRdb to the reads, yields one record per CDR3 protein. This sample has 1,300 or so distinct CDR3 sequences, with over 9.5% found just once. Four subsets defined by PD-1 and/or TIGIT were sorted from live CD3+CD8+TCRalphabeta+ cells. Source: CD8+ T cells from PBMCs, taken at baseline or after one month of anti-PD-1 therapy (not recorded which). The receptors were gathered from a human donor with melanoma.

Worth noting for this clonotype: Since no conserved phenylalanine or tryptophan closes the CDR3, a read error is the likely cause. The chain couples TRBV4-1 to TRBJ2-3; D call uncertain. With 0 bases removed from V and 2 bases from J, the gap between germline ends came to 6 bases. The CDR3 is 14 amino acids. The germline gives CDR1 MGHRA, CDR2 YSYEKL. The chain's CDR3 is CASSQDRNTDTQYS. DNA for the CDR3: TGCGCCAGCAGCCAAGACAGGAACACAGATACGCAGTATTCT.

This clonotype is termed large. This chain links TRBV5-4 with TRBJ2-3, with unresolved D. Germline V gene data show CDR1 as SGHNT and CDR2 as YYREEE (reference sequence). The V gene lost 0 bases and the J gene lost 6 bases, with 5 bases spanning the gap. The length of the CDR3 is 12 residues. CDR3 sequence: CASSLAADTQYF. The CDR3 bases are TGTGCCAGCAGCTTGGCCGCGGATACGCAGTATTTT. Drawing the rest from reference TRBV5-4 and TRBJ2-3, the complete variable domain is ETGVTQSPTHLIKTRGQQVTLRCSSQSGHNTVSWYQQALGQGPQFIFQYYREEENGRGNFPPRFSGLQFPNYSSELNVNALELDDSALYLCASSLAADTQYFGPGTRLTVL.

This clonotype rates as medium-sized. V and J are TRBV19 and TRBJ2-1; the D gene could be TRBD1 or TRBD2 (5 bases each). There are 14 residues in the CDR3. CDR1 and CDR2 (germline): LNHDA, SQIVND (reference sequence). V lost 3 bases and J lost 0, with 6 bases in between. The CDR3 region has the DNA TGTGCCAGTAGTATTGGGGGCTCCTACAATGAGCAGTTCTTC. Translated, it gives CASSIGGSYNEQFF.

By share, this clonotype counts as medium-sized. The chain's CDR3 is CASSAIGGTEAFF. The CDR3 nucleotides are TGTGCCAGTAGTGCGATAGGGGGGACTGAAGCTTTCTTT. This chain links TRBV19 with TRBJ1-1; D may be TRBD1 (6 bases). The CDR3 runs 13 residues. Germline V gene data show CDR1 as LNHDA and CDR2 as SQIVND (reference sequence). V shed 5 bases and J shed 5 bases, with 12 bases lying between them.

By share of the sample, this clonotype is large (0.1 to 1%). This chain links TRBV2 with TRBJ2-3; D is unresolved. V lost 7 bases and J lost 4, with 21 bases in between. Germline CDR1 and CDR2: SNHLY and FYNNEI. The CDR3 loop spans 16 amino acids. The CDR3, as DNA: TGTGCCAGCATCCCCAACGCGGCAGGTTACGCAGATACGCAGTATTTT. This translates into CASIPNAAGYADTQYF.

This clonotype is termed medium-sized. The genes are TRBV5-4 and TRBJ2-3, with unresolved D. Trimming left V 1 base short and J 0 bases short, with 3 bases between. Germline CDR1 and CDR2: SGHNT and YYREEE (reference sequence). This CDR3 spans 13 amino acids. The CDR3 DNA follows: TGTGCCAGCAGCTTGACCAGCACAGATACGCAGTATTTT. Encoded protein: CASSLTSTDTQYF. Combining the CDR3 with reference TRBV5-4 and TRBJ2-3 gives the whole variable domain ETGVTQSPTHLIKTRGQQVTLRCSSQSGHNTVSWYQQALGQGPQFIFQYYREEENGRGNFPPRFSGLQFPNYSSELNVNALELDDSALYLCASSLTSTDTQYFGPGTRLTVL.

By share, this clonotype ranks as medium-sized. The rearrangement joins TRBV12-3 or TRBV12-4 to TRBJ2-2; 13 bases agree with TRBD2. The CDR3 consists of 17 residues. V lost 5 bases to trimming and J lost 7 bases; unmatched junction nucleotides: 10. CDR3 protein: CASSPAGTSGDYGELFF. In nucleotides, the CDR3 is TGTGCCAGCAGTCCCGCCGGGACTAGCGGGGATTACGGGGAGCTGTTTTTT.

The chain employs TRBV19 and TRBJ1-2; D not resolved. Germline V lookup: CDR1 LNHDA, CDR2 SQIVND (reference sequence). This CDR3 is 12 amino acids long. V was cut by 10 bases and J by 4 bases, with 13 bases left in between. The CDR3 reads CATRVGSYGYTF. The CDR3 nucleotides are TGTGCCACTCGAGTGGGCAGCTATGGCTACACCTTC.